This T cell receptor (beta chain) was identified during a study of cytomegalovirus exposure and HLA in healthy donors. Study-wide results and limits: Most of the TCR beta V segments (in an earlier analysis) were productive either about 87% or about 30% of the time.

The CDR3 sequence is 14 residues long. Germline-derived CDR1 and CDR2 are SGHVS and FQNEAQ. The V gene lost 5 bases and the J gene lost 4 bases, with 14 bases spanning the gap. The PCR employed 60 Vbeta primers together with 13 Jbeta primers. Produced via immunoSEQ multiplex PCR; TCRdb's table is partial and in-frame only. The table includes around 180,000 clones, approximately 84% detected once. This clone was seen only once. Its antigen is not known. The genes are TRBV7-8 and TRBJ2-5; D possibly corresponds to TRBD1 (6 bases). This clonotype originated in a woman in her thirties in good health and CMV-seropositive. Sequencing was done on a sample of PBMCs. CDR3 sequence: CASSLRGSSETQYF. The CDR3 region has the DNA TGTGCCAGCAGCCTTAGGGGGTCTTCAGAGACCCAGTACTTC. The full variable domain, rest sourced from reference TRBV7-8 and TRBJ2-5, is GAGVSQSPRYKVAKRGQDVALRCDPISGHVSLFWYQQALGQGPEFLTYFQNEAQLDKSGLPSDRFFAERPEGSVSTLKIQRTQQEDSAVYLCASSLRGSSETQYFGPGTRLLVL.